This record looks at one T cell receptor beta chain sequence and its context. Its target is not known. Trimming pared 2 bases from V and 3 bases from J, leaving 10 bases between. The germline V gene has CDR1 MNHEY and CDR2 SVGAGI. CDR3 length equals 14 residues. The entry originates in a study of identical twins. Whole-study results and caveats: The more abundant beta clonotypes in cord blood had fewer insertions, and memory repertoires did not show this.

A universal primer site was created by template switching, with the cDNA bearing unique molecular identifiers. TCRdb used MiXCR to reprocess the 5' RACE reads, holding one entry per CDR3 protein. Of about 530,000 distinct CDR3 sequences in the sample, approximately 20% were seen once. This sample also appeared in a second study, on yellow fever vaccine responses in identical twins.

Sequencing was carried out using CD4+ T cells sorted from blood. This TCR was sampled from a woman aged 18-30 years in good health. The chain carries TRBV6-5 and TRBJ2-5; D call uncertain. CDR3 coding DNA: TGTGCCAGCAGTTACGGTTCACAGAAAGAGACCCAGTACTTC. Translated, it gives CASSYGSQKETQYF.